A selection of T cell receptor beta chains follows, all from one sample in a study of breast tumors, draining lymph nodes, adjacent tissues. TCRdb recomputed calls from the multiplex PCR reads with MiXCR, one row per CDR3 protein. The table has a few hundred thousand distinct CDR3 sequences, about 34% seen once; the top ten hold roughly 3.5%. Input material: axillary lymph node tissue. These receptors all stem from a female donor with breast cancer. Some clones in this sample may be carry-over from other donors' samples. The CDR3 runs from the conserved cysteine through the conserved F or W. The order of the fields is V gene, clone size, D gene, J gene, CDR3 protein, CDR3 DNA. A D gene is named only where the DNA matches it firmly. Clone size, where shown, is once, few, many, or a class for clones that have expanded.

>TRBV20-1|NA|NA|TRBJ2-5
CSARGGGRRRETQYF
TGCAGTGCCCGAGGGGGGGGGCGGAGACGGGAGACCCAGTACTTC
>TRBV12-5|few|TRBD2|TRBJ2-3
CASGLVRASGGPVVYF
TGTGCTAGTGGTTTGGTAAGAGCTAGCGGGGGACCCGTGGTGTATTTT
>TRBV7-3|NA|NA|TRBJ2-1
CASSPQVLSYNEQFF
TGTGCCAGCAGCCCCCAGGTGTTGTCCTACAATGAGCAGTTCTTC
>TRBV2|NA|NA|TRBJ1-4
CASRAGTSSYNEKLFF
TGTGCCAGCAGGGCCGGGACTAGCTCCTACAATGAAAAACTGTTTTTT
>TRBV5-1|few|NA|TRBJ2-5
CASKTQPTEETQYF
TGCGCCAGTAAAACCCAACCTACTGAGGAGACCCAGTACTTC
>TRBV7-9|NA|TRBD2|TRBJ2-3
CASSPGTSGRGNTDTQYF
TGTGCCAGCAGCCCCGGGACTAGCGGGAGGGGGAACACAGATACGCAGTATTTT
>TRBV20-1|medium-sized|NA|TRBJ1-5
CSASEGTDQPQHF
TGCAGTGCTAGCGAGGGAACGGATCAGCCCCAGCATTTT
>TRBV6-6|many|TRBD2|TRBJ2-5
CASSFYSRASGIAGFVQTQYF
TGTGCCAGCAGTTTCTACTCCAGGGCTAGCGGGATAGCGGGGTTTGTTCAGACCCAGTACTTC
>TRBV12-3/TRBV12-4|many|TRBD1|TRBJ1-5
CASSVTGVRNQPQHF
TGTGCCAGCAGCGTTACAGGGGTGCGAAATCAGCCCCAGCATTTT
>TRBV5-1|few|TRBD2|TRBJ2-1
CASSLASSGRSAYNEQFF
TGCGCCAGCAGCTTGGCTTCTAGCGGGAGGAGCGCCTACAATGAGCAGTTCTTC
>TRBV5-1|many|NA|TRBJ2-6
CASSLTASGANVLTF
TGCGCCAGCAGCTTGACGGCCTCTGGGGCCAACGTCCTGACTTTC
>TRBV20-1|NA|TRBD1|TRBJ1-6
CSATRQGSDSPLHF
TGCAGTGCTACCCGACAGGGTTCGGATTCACCCCTCCACTTT
>TRBV19|NA|NA|TRBJ2-6
CASSPIGDPGANVLTF
TGTGCCAGTAGCCCCATTGGGGATCCTGGGGCCAACGTCCTGACTTTC
>TRBV20-1|NA|NA|TRBJ1-1
CSARANLNTEAFF
TGCAGTGCTAGAGCGAACTTAAACACTGAAGCTTTCTTT
>TRBV5-5|many|NA|TRBJ2-2
CASSLEGLWTGELFF
TGTGCCAGCAGCTTGGAGGGCCTATGGACCGGGGAGCTGTTTTTT
>TRBV7-9|NA|TRBD2|TRBJ2-1
CASRAGGNEQFF
TGTGCCAGCCGAGCGGGGGGGAATGAGCAGTTCTTC
>TRBV20-1|many|NA|TRBJ2-7
CSAAGGTYEQYF
TGCAGTGCTGCGGGCGGGACCTACGAGCAGTACTTC
>TRBV19|many|TRBD1|TRBJ1-5
CASSIGGQGRNQPQHF
TGTGCCAGTAGTATAGGGGGACAGGGGCGCAATCAGCCCCAGCATTTT
>TRBV2|NA|TRBD2|TRBJ2-3
CASSEFVVISGQHTDTQYF
TGTGCCAGCAGCGAATTTGTCGTGATTAGCGGGCAGCACACAGATACGCAGTATTTT
>TRBV6-5|few|NA|TRBJ2-2
CASSHTGWAGELFF
TGTGCCAGCAGTCATACGGGTTGGGCCGGGGAGCTGTTTTTT
>TRBV14|many|NA|TRBJ1-5
CASSRSNQPQHF
TGTGCCAGCAGCCGAAGCAATCAGCCCCAGCATTTT
>TRBV9|NA|TRBD1|TRBJ2-7
CASSLGTGGPLEQYF
TGTGCCAGCAGCTTAGGGACAGGGGGGCCCCTCGAGCAGTACTTC
>TRBV2|many|NA|TRBJ1-2
CASGGPGYGYTF
TGTGCCAGCGGGGGGCCAGGCTATGGCTACACCTTC
>TRBV7-6|NA|NA|TRBJ2-5
CASSLGSGVNQPQYF
TGTGCCAGCAGCTTGGGTTCAGGGGTCAATCAGCCCCAGTACTTC
>TRBV5-1|NA|NA|TRBJ1-1
CASSQNTEAFF
TGCGCCAGCAGCCAGAACACTGAAGCTTTCTTT
>TRBV10-3|many|NA|TRBJ1-3
CAISVPPGDTIYF
TGTGCCATCAGCGTGCCCCCGGGGGACACCATATATTTT
>TRBV2|NA|TRBD2|TRBJ2-5
CASSYQGLAGGAQETQYF
TGTGCCAGCAGTTATCAAGGACTAGCGGGGGGAGCACAAGAGACCCAGTACTTC
>TRBV6-5|many|NA|TRBJ2-1
CASSYDHYNEQFF
TGTGCCAGCAGTTACGACCATTACAATGAGCAGTTCTTC
>TRBV5-1|NA|NA|TRBJ1-6
CASSQSGAPNSPLHF
TGCGCCAGCAGCCAATCCGGGGCCCCTAATTCACCCCTCCACTTT
>TRBV7-9|many|TRBD1|TRBJ1-4
CASSQLTGVEKLFF
TGTGCCAGCAGCCAACTGACAGGGGTAGAAAAACTGTTTTTT
>TRBV11-3|few|NA|TRBJ2-7
CASSLDKSGQIPPYEQYF
TGTGCCAGCAGCTTAGATAAGTCAGGCCAAATACCTCCCTACGAGCAGTACTTC
>TRBV20-1|many|NA|TRBJ1-5
CSATYNRASNQPQHF
TGCAGTGCCACATATAACAGGGCTAGCAATCAGCCCCAGCATTTT
>TRBV11-3|NA|NA|TRBJ2-5
CASSSAGYTQYF
TGTGCCAGCAGCTCCGCGGGATATACGCAGTACTTC
>TRBV12-3/TRBV12-4|NA|NA|TRBJ2-5
CASSGLGETQYF
TGTGCCAGCAGTGGCCTGGGGGAGACCCAGTACTTC
>TRBV10-3|NA|TRBD1|TRBJ1-2
CAISESGQGAFNGYTF
TGTGCCATCAGTGAGTCGGGACAGGGGGCTTTTAATGGCTACACCTTC
>TRBV7-9|NA|NA|TRBJ2-3
CASLPPTWLLFPDTQYF
TGTGCCAGCCTGCCACCGACCTGGCTTCTTTTTCCAGATACGCAGTATTTT
>TRBV18|few|NA|TRBJ1-3
CASSPTKGHSSGNTIYF
TGTGCCAGCTCACCAACCAAGGGACACTCCTCTGGAAACACCATATATTTT
>TRBV7-9|many|TRBD1|TRBJ2-2
CASSPTGWAGELFF
TGTGCCAGCAGCCCGACAGGGTGGGCCGGGGAGCTGTTTTTT
>TRBV11-2|many|NA|TRBJ1-4
CASSRVSEKLFF
TGTGCCAGCAGCCGCGTGTCTGAAAAACTGTTTTTT
>TRBV7-2|many|NA|TRBJ2-4
CASSRQDNIQYF
TGTGCCAGCAGCCGACAGGATAACATTCAGTACTTC
>TRBV5-8|few|TRBD2|TRBJ2-1
CTSSLGEFRAGLAGVRNNEQFF
TGTACCAGCAGCTTGGGGGAGTTTCGTGCGGGACTAGCGGGAGTAAGGAACAATGAGCAGTTCTTC
>TRBV20-1|many|TRBD2|TRBJ2-1
CSAPIAGVINEQFF
TGCAGTGCTCCCATAGCGGGAGTTATCAATGAGCAGTTCTTC
>TRBV10-3|many|NA|TRBJ2-7
CAISDAGRSGNEQYF
TGTGCCATCAGTGATGCTGGAAGGTCGGGGAACGAGCAGTACTTC
>TRBV4-1|many|NA|TRBJ2-1
CASSQPGGGTRHEQFF
TGCGCCAGCAGCCAACCAGGCGGCGGGACCCGACATGAGCAGTTCTTC
>TRBV20-1|many|NA|TRBJ2-1
CSASSSDRRAYEQFF
TGCAGTGCTAGTAGCTCTGACCGGCGGGCCTATGAGCAGTTCTTC